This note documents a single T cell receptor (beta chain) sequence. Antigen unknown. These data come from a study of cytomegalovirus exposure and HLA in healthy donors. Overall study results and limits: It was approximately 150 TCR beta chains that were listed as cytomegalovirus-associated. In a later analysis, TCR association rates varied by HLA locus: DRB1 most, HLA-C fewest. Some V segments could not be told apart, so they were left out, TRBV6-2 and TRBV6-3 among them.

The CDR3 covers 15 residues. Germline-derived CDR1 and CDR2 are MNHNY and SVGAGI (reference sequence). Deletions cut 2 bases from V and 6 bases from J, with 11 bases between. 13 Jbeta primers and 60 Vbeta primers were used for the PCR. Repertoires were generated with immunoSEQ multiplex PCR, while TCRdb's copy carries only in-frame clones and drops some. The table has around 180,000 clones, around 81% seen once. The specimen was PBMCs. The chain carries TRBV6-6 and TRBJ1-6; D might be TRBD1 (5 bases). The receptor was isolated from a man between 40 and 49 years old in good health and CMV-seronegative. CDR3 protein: CASSYRGLRNSPLHF. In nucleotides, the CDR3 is TGTGCCAGCAGTTACCGGGGGTTGCGTAATTCACCCCTCCACTTT.